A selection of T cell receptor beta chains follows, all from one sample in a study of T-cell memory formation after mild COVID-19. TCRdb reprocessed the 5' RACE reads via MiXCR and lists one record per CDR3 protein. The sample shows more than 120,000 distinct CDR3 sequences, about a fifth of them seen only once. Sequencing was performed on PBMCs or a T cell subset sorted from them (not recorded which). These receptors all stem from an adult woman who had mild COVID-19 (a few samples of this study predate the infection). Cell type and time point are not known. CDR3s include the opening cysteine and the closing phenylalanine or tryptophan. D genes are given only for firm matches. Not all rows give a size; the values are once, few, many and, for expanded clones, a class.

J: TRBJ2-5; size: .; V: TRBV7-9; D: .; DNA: TGTGCCAGCAGCTTAGTATCAGAGACCCAGTACTTC; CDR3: CASSLVSETQYF
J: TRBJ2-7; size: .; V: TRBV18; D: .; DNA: TGTGCCAGCTCACCTTCCCCGACGGAGTACGAGCAGTACTTC; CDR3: CASSPSPTEYEQYF
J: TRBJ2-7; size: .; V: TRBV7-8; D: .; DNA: TGTGCCAGCAGCTTAGCGTTAGTGCCTAGGATTGGGTCCTACGAGCAGTACTTC; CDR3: CASSLALVPRIGSYEQYF
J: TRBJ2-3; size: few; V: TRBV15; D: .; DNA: TGTGCCACTAGGATCGGAAAATTTAGCACAGATACGCAGTATTTT; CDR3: CATRIGKFSTDTQYF
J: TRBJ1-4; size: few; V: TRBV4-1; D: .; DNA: TGCGCCAGCAGCAAGCTCTCGTCGGCCGGGAGGGACGCAACTAATGAAAAACTGTTTTTT; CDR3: CASSKLSSAGRDATNEKLFF
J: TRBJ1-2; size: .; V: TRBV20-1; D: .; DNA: TGCAGTGCCCCCTCTATATACTATGGCTACACCTTC; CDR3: CSAPSIYYGYTF
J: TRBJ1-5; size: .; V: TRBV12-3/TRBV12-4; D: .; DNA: TGTGCCAGCAGCGGACTGAGCAATCAGCCCCAGCATTTT; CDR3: CASSGLSNQPQHF
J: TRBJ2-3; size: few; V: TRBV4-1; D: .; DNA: TGCGCCAGCAGCCAAGATGCCACGTCAGATACGCAGTATTTT; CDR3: CASSQDATSDTQYF
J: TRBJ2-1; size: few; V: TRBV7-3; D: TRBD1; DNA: TGTGCCAGCAGCACTAGGGACAGGGGGCGTTACAATGAGCAGTTCTTC; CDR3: CASSTRDRGRYNEQFF
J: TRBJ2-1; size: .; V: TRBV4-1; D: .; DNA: TGCGCCAGCAGCCAAGAGGGGGGCGGAGCCTACAATGAGCAGTTCTTC; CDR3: CASSQEGGGAYNEQFF
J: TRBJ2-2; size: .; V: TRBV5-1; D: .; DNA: TGCGCCAGCAGCTTTGACAGTTCTAACACCGGGGAGCTGTTTTTT; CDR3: CASSFDSSNTGELFF
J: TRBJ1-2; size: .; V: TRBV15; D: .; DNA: TGTGCCACCAGCAGGGGGGACACTGGAAGAGGCTACACCTTC; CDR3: CATSRGDTGRGYTF
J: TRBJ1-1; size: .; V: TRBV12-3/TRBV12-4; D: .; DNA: TGTGCCAGCAGTTTAGTTGGTTCGGCTTTCTTT; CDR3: CASSLVGSAFF
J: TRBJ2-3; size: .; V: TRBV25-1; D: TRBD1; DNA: TGTGCCAGCAGTGGCAACTCGTCCCGGGACAGGGGGGATACGCAGTATTTT; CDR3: CASSGNSSRDRGDTQYF
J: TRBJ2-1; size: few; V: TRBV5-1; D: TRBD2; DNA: TGCGCCAGCAGCGAGTCGTTTCTGACTAGCGGGAGGTCTAGGGATGAGCAGTTCTTC; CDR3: CASSESFLTSGRSRDEQFF
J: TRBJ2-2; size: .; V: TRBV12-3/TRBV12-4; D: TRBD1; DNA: TGTGCCAGCAGTTTGCGGACAGGGAACGGGGAGCTGTTTTTT; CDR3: CASSLRTGNGELFF
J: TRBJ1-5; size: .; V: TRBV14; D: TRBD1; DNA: TGTGCCAGCAGCCAAGATTCGGGGACAGGGGGCTCGGATCAGCCCCAGCATTTT; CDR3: CASSQDSGTGGSDQPQHF
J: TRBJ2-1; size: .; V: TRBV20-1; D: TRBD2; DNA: TGCAGTGCCCTCGGGGGGGCCCAAGTCGGCTCCTACAATGAGCAGTTCTTC; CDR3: CSALGGAQVGSYNEQFF
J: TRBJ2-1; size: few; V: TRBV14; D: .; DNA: TGTGCCAGCAGCCAGGACGGAAGCTCCTACAATGAGCAGTTCTTC; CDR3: CASSQDGSSYNEQFF
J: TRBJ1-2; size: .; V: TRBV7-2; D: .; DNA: TGTGCCAGCAGCTTGCGCCGGCATGACTATGGCTACACCTTC; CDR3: CASSLRRHDYGYTF
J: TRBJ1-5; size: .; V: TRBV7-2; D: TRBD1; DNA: TGTGCCAGCAGCTTCGCGACAGGGGGTGGACAGCCCCAGCATTTT; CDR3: CASSFATGGGQPQHF
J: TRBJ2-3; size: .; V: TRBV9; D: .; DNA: TGTGCCAGCAGCGTAGTTAGTGGTTTGGCAGATACGCAGTATTTT; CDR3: CASSVVSGLADTQYF
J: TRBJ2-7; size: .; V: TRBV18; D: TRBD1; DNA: TGTGCCAGCTCACCTAGACAGGGCCACGAGCAGTACTTC; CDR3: CASSPRQGHEQYF
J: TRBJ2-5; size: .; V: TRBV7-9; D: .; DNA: TGTGCCAGCAGCTTTAGAGGAGACAGGTACCAAGAGACCCAGTACTTC; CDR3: CASSFRGDRYQETQYF
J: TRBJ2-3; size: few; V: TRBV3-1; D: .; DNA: TGTGCCAGCAGCCAAGATCCCCCGGGTTCGGGCGCAGATACGCAGTATTTT; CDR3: CASSQDPPGSGADTQYF
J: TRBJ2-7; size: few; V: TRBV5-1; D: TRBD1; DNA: TGCGCCAGCAGCATACAACAGGGGGCCTACGAGCAGTACTTC; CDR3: CASSIQQGAYEQYF
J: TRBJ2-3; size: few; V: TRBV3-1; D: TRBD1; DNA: TGTGCCAGCACCTTGGACAGGGGCCACACAGATACGCAGTATTTT; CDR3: CASTLDRGHTDTQYF
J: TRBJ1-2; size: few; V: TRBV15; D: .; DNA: TGTGCCACCAGCAGAGAGAACAGCGTAATCTATGGCTACACCTTC; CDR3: CATSRENSVIYGYTF
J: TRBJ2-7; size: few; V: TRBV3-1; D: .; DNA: TGTGCCAGCAGCCAAGTCCACGAGCAGTACTTC; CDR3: CASSQVHEQYF
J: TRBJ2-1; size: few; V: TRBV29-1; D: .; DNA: TGCAGCGTCCTTGGCTCACTTCGTGAGCAGTTCTTC; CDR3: CSVLGSLREQFF
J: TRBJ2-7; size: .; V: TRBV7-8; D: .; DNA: TGTGCCAGCAGCTTAGAAGGGTACACCACCCAGTACTTC; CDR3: CASSLEGYTTQYF
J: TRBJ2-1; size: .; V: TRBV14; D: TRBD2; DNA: TGTGCCAGCAGCCAGTCGGGACTAGCGGGAGGGCGAAGCTCCTACAATGAGCAGTTCTTC; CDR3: CASSQSGLAGGRSSYNEQFF
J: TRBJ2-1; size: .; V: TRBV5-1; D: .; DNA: TGCGCCAGCAGTTCCGGACCTCTGAATGAGCAGTTCTTC; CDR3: CASSSGPLNEQFF
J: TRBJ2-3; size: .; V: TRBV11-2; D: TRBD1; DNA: TGTGCCAGCAGCTTAGTGACAGGGGGCGCCGGGGATACGCAGTATTTT; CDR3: CASSLVTGGAGDTQYF
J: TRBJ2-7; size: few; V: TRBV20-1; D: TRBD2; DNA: TGCAGTGCTAGAGCGGGAGCGGGACAGTACTTC; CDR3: CSARAGAGQYF
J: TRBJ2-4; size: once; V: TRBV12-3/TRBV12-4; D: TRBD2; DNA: TGTGCCAGCAGTTCCCAGGGCGGGAGTAACATTCAGTACTTC; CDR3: CASSSQGGSNIQYF
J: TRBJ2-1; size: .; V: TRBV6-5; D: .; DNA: TGTGCCAGCAGTTACCTCGGCGAGCAGTTCTTC; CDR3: CASSYLGEQFF
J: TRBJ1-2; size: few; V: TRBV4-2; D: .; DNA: TGTGCCAGCAGCCAAGAGGGGGGGAATGGCTACACCTTC; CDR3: CASSQEGGNGYTF
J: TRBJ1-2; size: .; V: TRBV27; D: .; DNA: TGTGCCAGCAGTCCACCCGGCAGGGTCGGCTATGGCTACACCTTC; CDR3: CASSPPGRVGYGYTF
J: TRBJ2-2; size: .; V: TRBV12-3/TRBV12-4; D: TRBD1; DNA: TGTGCCAGCAGTTTCCGACAGGGGGCAAGCACCGGGGAGCTGTTTTTT; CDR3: CASSFRQGASTGELFF
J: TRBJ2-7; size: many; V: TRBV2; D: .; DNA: TGTGCCAGCAGGCTTAGCTCCTACGAGCAGTACTTC; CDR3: CASRLSSYEQYF
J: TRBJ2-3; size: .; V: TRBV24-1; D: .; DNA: TGTGCCACCAGTGGGGCTAGCGACCGTCCGGATACGCAGTATTTT; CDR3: CATSGASDRPDTQYF
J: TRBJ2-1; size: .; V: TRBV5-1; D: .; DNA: TGCTCCAGCAGCCTGGGGACGGTCAATGAGCAGTTCTTC; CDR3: CSSSLGTVNEQFF
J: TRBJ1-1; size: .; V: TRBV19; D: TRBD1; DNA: TGTGCCAGTAGTTTCAGACAGGGGAGGAACACTGAAGCTTTCTTT; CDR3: CASSFRQGRNTEAFF
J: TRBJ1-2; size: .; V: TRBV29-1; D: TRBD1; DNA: TGCAGCGTCGAGGACAGGGGAAACTATGGCTACACCTTC; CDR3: CSVEDRGNYGYTF
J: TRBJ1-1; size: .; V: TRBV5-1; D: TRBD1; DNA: TGCGCCAGCAGCTTACGGGGGGGCCCAACAGGGGAGACTGAAGCTTTCTTT; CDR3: CASSLRGGPTGETEAFF
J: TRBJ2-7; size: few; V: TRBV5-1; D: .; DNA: TGCGCCAGCAGCGGGTCAACCTCCTACGAGCAGTACTTC; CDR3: CASSGSTSYEQYF
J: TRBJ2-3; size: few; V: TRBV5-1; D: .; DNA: TGCGCCAGCAGCCGCGTGACAGGACTCACAGATACGCAGTATTTT; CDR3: CASSRVTGLTDTQYF
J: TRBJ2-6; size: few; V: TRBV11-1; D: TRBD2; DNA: TGTGCCAGCAGCCCGACTAGCGGGACTGGGGCCAACGTCCTGACTTTC; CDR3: CASSPTSGTGANVLTF
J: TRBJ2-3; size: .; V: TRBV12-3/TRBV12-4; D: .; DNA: TGTGCCAGCAGCTTCATCCTGGGGGGCCCTACCTTT; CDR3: CASSFILGGPTF
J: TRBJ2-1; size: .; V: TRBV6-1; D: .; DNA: TGTGCCAGCAGTTTGCGGGACATCAAACCCTACAATGAGCAGTTCTTC; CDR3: CASSLRDIKPYNEQFF
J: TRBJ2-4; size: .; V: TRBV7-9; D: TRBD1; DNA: TGTGCCAGCAGCTTAAGCCGGGACAGGGTAAAAAACATTCAGTACTTC; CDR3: CASSLSRDRVKNIQYF
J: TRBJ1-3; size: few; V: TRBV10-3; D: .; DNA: TGTGCCATCAGTGAGTCCGGGAACTCTGGAAACACCATATATTTT; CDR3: CAISESGNSGNTIYF
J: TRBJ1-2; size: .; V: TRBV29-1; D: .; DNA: TGCGTAGGAGGGACGGATGGCTACACCTTC; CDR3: CVGGTDGYTF
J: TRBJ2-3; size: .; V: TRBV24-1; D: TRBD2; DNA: TGTGCCACCGTGGGGACTAGCGGGGGGGCAACGCAGTATTTT; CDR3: CATVGTSGGATQYF